These 28 T cell receptor beta chains were sequenced from one sample in a study of T cells after yellow fever vaccination. TCRdb processed the 5' RACE reads anew with MiXCR; each CDR3 protein has one entry. The data contain approximately 130,000 distinct CDR3 sequences, about 15% of them singletons. Sequenced material: CD8+ T cells sorted from PBMCs, taken 5 days after the yellow fever booster vaccination. The receptors derive from a young man who received the YFV17D yellow fever vaccine.

The rearrangement uses TRBV24-1 and TRBJ2-3, with D possibly TRBD1 on 6 matching bases. The germline V and J ends were trimmed by 5 bases and 6 bases, with 23 bases remaining between them. Germline V gene lookup returns CDR1 KGHDR and CDR2 SFDVKD. The CDR3 loop spans 17 amino acids. The CDR3 region is CATSGGHRDIIGDTQYF. In nucleotides, the CDR3 is TGTGCCACCAGTGGGGGGCACAGGGATATCATAGGGGATACGCAGTATTTT.

This clonotype was seen a few times. This rearrangement joins TRBV29-1 to TRBJ2-1; no definite D call. Germline V gene lookup returns CDR1 SQVTM and CDR2 ANQGSEA. Deletions cut 1 base from V and 7 bases from J, with 5 bases between. The CDR3 spans 11 residues. The chain's CDR3 is CSVEARNEQFF. In DNA form, the CDR3 reads TGCAGCGTTGAAGCCAGGAATGAGCAGTTCTTC.

The chain has TRBV7-6 and TRBJ2-2, with 8 bases aligning to TRBD1. Trimming cost V 2 bases and J 4 bases; bases outside gene matches: 6. CDR3 size: 16 residues. The V gene's germline CDR1 is SGHVS and CDR2 FNYEAQ. DNA of the CDR3: TGTGCCAGCAGCTTAACGAGACAGGGGAGCACCGGGGAGCTGTTTTTT. Translated: CASSLTRQGSTGELFF.

This clonotype occurred a few times. The genes are TRBV6-5 and TRBJ1-1; tentatively, D is TRBD1 (5 bases). Trimming cost V 6 bases and J 8 bases, with 19 bases left between them. Germline CDR1 MNHEY, CDR2 SVGAGI. This CDR3 is 14 amino acids long. For the CDR3, the DNA is TGTGCCAGCAGCAGCAGGGAAACGGGGAGGGAAGCTTTCTTT. It is translated as CASSSRETGREAFF.

This clonotype was picked up many times. Here the CDR3 DNA reads TGTGCCAGCAGCTTAGTGGGGCGGCAAGAGACCCAGTACTTC. Its translation is CASSLVGRQETQYF. This rearrangement joins TRBV11-2 to TRBJ2-5; the D gene is possibly TRBD1 (5 bases). The CDR3 runs 14 residues. Germline lookup yields CDR1 SGHAT and CDR2 FQNNGV. V was clipped by 1 base and J by 2 bases, with 8 bases between them.

The rearrangement links TRBV20-1 to TRBJ2-5; D is possibly TRBD2 (6 bases). Germline lookup yields CDR1 DFQATT and CDR2 SNEGSKA (reference sequence). The CDR3 is 14 residues long. The germline V and J ends were trimmed by 5 bases and 5 bases, with 18 bases remaining between them. CDR3 in DNA: TGCAGTGCTGGAGGGTTCGAGTCAAGGGAGACCCAGTACTTC. Translating it yields CSAGGFESRETQYF.

CDR3 coding DNA: TGTGCCAGCAGTTACGCGTGGGGATCTCAGCCCCAGCATTTT. It encodes CASSYAWGSQPQHF. The chain couples TRBV6-2 or TRBV6-3 to TRBJ1-5; no definite D call. Germline V gives CDR1 MNHEY, CDR2 SVGEGT. Trimming removed 2 bases from V and 6 bases from J, with 11 bases in between. The CDR3 length is 14 residues.

The chain employs TRBV4-1 and TRBJ2-7; unclear D gene. The CDR3 extends over 14 amino acids. CDR1 is MGHRA and CDR2 is YSYEKL in the germline V gene. Trimming took off 0 bases at V and 3 bases at J, with 9 bases between the two ends. The CDR3 coding sequence is TGCGCCAGCAGCCAAGATCTAGGACGCTACGAGCAGTACGTC. It specifies CASSQDLGRYEQYV.

The chain is built from TRBV5-6 and TRBJ2-3; 13 positions match TRBD2. CDR3 size: 16 residues. Germline V gives CDR1 SGHDT, CDR2 YYEEEE. J gave up 2 bases and V 3 bases, and 3 bases lay outside the gene matches. The CDR3 DNA sequence: TGTGCCAGCAGCTGGGGACTAGCGGGGTACACAGATACGCAGTATTTT. Protein sequence: CASSWGLAGYTDTQYF.

This chain links TRBV12-3 or TRBV12-4 with TRBJ2-3; 8 bases map to TRBD2. J was trimmed by 2 bases and V by 6 bases; bases with no gene match: 19. This CDR3 contains 19 residues. The CDR3 DNA reads as TGTGCCAGCAGGGGTCTCCTAGCGGGCTTTTCCCGGCTCACAGATACGCAGTATTTT. As protein: CASRGLLAGFSRLTDTQYF.

The V and J genes are TRBV7-2 and TRBJ2-7, with 10 nucleotides matching TRBD1. The CDR3 runs 17 residues. The J segment lost 7 bases and the V segment lost 4 bases, leaving 16 bases of the junction unmatched. The germline gives CDR1 SGHTA, CDR2 FQGNSA. As DNA, the CDR3 is TGTGCCAGCAGCTCTGGCCCGGGACAGGGGAGTTTGGGGGAGCAGTACGTC. This sequence encodes CASSSGPGQGSLGEQYV.

This chain connects TRBV12-5 to TRBJ2-2, with a weak D call TRBD1 (5 bases). V lost 0 bases, J lost 4 bases, and 15 bases lay in between. Germline loops: CDR1 LGHNT, CDR2 FRNRAP. The CDR3 totals 17 residues. The CDR3 coding sequence is TGTGCTAGTGGTTTGGTACTCTCAAAAGGGGTCACCGGGGAGCTGTTTTTT. It yields the protein CASGLVLSKGVTGELFF.

This clonotype was counted between two and nine times. The rearrangement joins TRBV27 to TRBJ2-5, with TRBD2 as a possible D gene (5 bases). The CDR3 has 17 residues. Deletions cut 5 bases from V and 1 base from J, with 20 bases between. CDR1 is MNHEY, CDR2 SMNVEV, per germline (reference sequence). The CDR3 spells CASSPLIPPGIQETQYF. The DNA for the CDR3 is TGTGCCAGCAGTCCTCTTATTCCCCCGGGGATCCAAGAGACCCAGTACTTC.

This clonotype was observed a handful of times. The CDR3 region has the DNA TGTGCCGTCGGTACAGGGGGAAATCAGCCCCAGCATTTT. The encoded protein is CAVGTGGNQPQHF. The chain couples TRBV10-3 to TRBJ1-5, with 8 bases lining up with TRBD1. J gave up 4 bases and V 11 bases, and 7 bases lay outside the gene matches. Germline lookup yields CDR1 ENHRY and CDR2 SYGVKD. This CDR3 is built from 13 residues.

The genes are TRBV15 and TRBJ2-1; 9 positions match TRBD1. Trimming cost V 3 bases and J 9 bases; bases outside gene matches: 9. This CDR3 spans 15 amino acids. The germline V gene encodes CDR1 LNHNV and CDR2 YYDKDF (reference sequence). DNA of the CDR3: TGTGCCACCAGCAGGTCGGACAGGGGTCGGCGTGAGCAGTTCTTC. This translates into CATSRSDRGRREQFF.

This clonotype showed up just a few times. The rearrangement joins TRBV5-6 to TRBJ2-4; D assignment may be TRBD1 or TRBD2 (5 bases each). This CDR3 contains 16 residues. Germline CDR1 is SGHDT and CDR2 is YYEEEE. The ends were cut back, 5 bases at V and 3 bases at J, with 18 bases in the middle. CDR3 sequence reads: CASSWGPGIGKNIQYF. In DNA form, the CDR3 reads TGTGCCAGCAGTTGGGGCCCGGGAATCGGCAAAAACATTCAGTACTTC.

The rearrangement links TRBV12-3 or TRBV12-4 to TRBJ2-1, with D maybe TRBD2 (6 bases). The V end was cut by 2 bases, the J end by 2 bases, with 13 bases between. The CDR3 sequence is 16 residues long. The DNA of the CDR3 is TGTGCCAGCAGTTTAATGCGGGGCCCTCCCTACAATGAGCAGTTCTTC. Protein: CASSLMRGPPYNEQFF.

The CDR3: CASSPKGYNEQFF. The DNA of the CDR3 is TGCGCCAGCAGCCCCAAGGGGTACAATGAGCAGTTCTTC. The chain carries TRBV4-3 and TRBJ2-1, with D possibly being TRBD1 (5 bases). CDR3 length equals 13 residues. Trimming pared 4 bases from V and 4 bases from J, leaving 8 bases between. Germline values: CDR1 LGHNA, CDR2 YSLEER.

The rearrangement uses TRBV7-9 and TRBJ2-5; tentative D call: TRBD2 (6 bases). The CDR3 has 14 amino acids. The ends were cut back, 6 bases at V and 2 bases at J, with 13 bases in the middle. Germline CDR1 reads SEHNR; CDR2 reads FQNEAQ (reference sequence). The CDR3 loop reads CASRGGATQETQYF. The CDR3, as DNA: TGTGCCAGCAGGGGCGGGGCGACACAAGAGACCCAGTACTTC.

This clonotype came up a few times. V is TRBV3-1 and J is TRBJ1-2; 8 positions match TRBD1. Germline trimming cut 3 bases from V and 2 bases from J; bases unmatched to any gene: 14. CDR1 and CDR2 (germline): LGHDT, YNNKEL (reference sequence). This CDR3 has 18 amino acids. The CDR3 is CASSQDGQGVSTNYGYTF. In nucleotides, the CDR3 is TGTGCCAGCAGCCAGGATGGACAGGGTGTTTCGACAAACTATGGCTACACCTTC.

The chain recombines TRBV7-2 with TRBJ2-5, with 9 bases fitting TRBD1. V lost 2 bases, J lost 7 bases, and 20 bases stayed unmatched. The CDR3 consists of 19 residues. From germline, CDR1 is SGHTA and CDR2 FQGNSA. CDR3 DNA: TGTGCCAGCAGCTTAAGGGCTGGGCACCGGGACAGGGAGGGAGGGACCCAGTACTTC. Protein: CASSLRAGHRDREGGTQYF.

Only a few counts were recorded for this clonotype. The chain couples TRBV7-6 to TRBJ2-3; D uncertain. This CDR3 has 15 amino acids. The V gene's germline CDR1 is SGHVS and CDR2 FNYEAQ. Between the trimmed V and J ends, which lost 5 bases and 3 bases, there was a span of 15 bases. The CDR3 sequence is CASSALSRPTDTQYF. The CDR3 bases are TGTGCCAGCAGCGCACTTTCGCGCCCAACAGATACGCAGTATTTT.

This clonotype has more than one count but fewer than ten. This chain connects TRBV27 to TRBJ2-3; no firm D call. The V gene's germline CDR1 is MNHEY and CDR2 SMNVEV (reference sequence). Trimming took off 1 base at V and 1 base at J, with 3 bases between the two ends. CDR3 length equals 13 residues. Written as DNA, the CDR3 is TGTGCCAGCAGTTTATACCGCACAGATACGCAGTATTTT. Its protein product is CASSLYRTDTQYF.

The chain's CDR3 is CASSQDRVLGGYTF. The CDR3 DNA sequence: TGTGCCAGCAGCCAAGATCGGGTCCTGGGGGGCTACACCTTC. The chain uses TRBV4-2 and TRBJ1-2; no definite D call. With 0 bases removed from V and 8 bases from J, the gap between germline ends came to 13 bases. This CDR3 has 14 amino acids. From germline, CDR1 is LGHNA and CDR2 YNFKEQ.

This clonotype occurred many times. The chain uses TRBV4-3 and TRBJ2-2; perhaps TRBD1 as D (6 bases). V dropped 0 bases and J dropped 0 bases, with 20 bases sitting between them. Per germline, CDR1 LGHNA and CDR2 YSLEER. The CDR3 has 20 amino acids. CDR3 in amino acids: CASSQEGSGRGWTNTGELFF. The CDR3 nucleotides read TGCGCCAGCAGCCAAGAGGGGTCGGGCAGGGGTTGGACGAACACCGGGGAGCTGTTTTTT.

The genes are TRBV3-1 and TRBJ2-3, with TRBD2 matching 9 bases. Germline-derived CDR1 and CDR2 are LGHDT and YNNKEL (reference sequence). This CDR3 contains 15 residues. The J segment lost 1 base and the V segment lost 5 bases, leaving 4 bases of the junction unmatched. The DNA for the CDR3 is TGTGCCAGCAGCAAATCTAGCGGGGGCACAGATACGCAGTATTTT. Its translation is CASSKSSGGTDTQYF.

The chain joins TRBV7-9 to TRBJ2-7; a weak D match, TRBD1 (5 bases). This CDR3 has 14 residues. V was clipped by 2 bases and J by 0 bases, with 8 bases between them. CDR1 is SEHNR, CDR2 FQNEAQ, per germline (reference sequence). In nucleotides, the CDR3 is TGTGCCAGCAGCTTAAGCGACAGCTCCTACGAGCAGTACGTC. Translation gives CASSLSDSSYEQYV.

V gene TRBV7-6 combines with J gene TRBJ2-2; D is ambiguous. CDR1 and CDR2 from the germline V gene are SGHVS and FNYEAQ. This CDR3 has 18 residues. V lost 0 bases, J lost 0 bases, and 14 bases lay in between. The CDR3 bases are TGTGCCAGCAGCTTAGCGACGGCAGATCGCGCGAACACCGGGGAGCTGTTTTTT. It translates to CASSLATADRANTGELFF. Based on the CDR3 plus reference TRBV7-6 and TRBJ2-2, the full variable domain is GAGVSQSPRYKVTKRGQDVALRCDPISGHVSLYWYRQALGQGPEFLTYFNYEAQQDKSGLPNDRFSAERPEGSISTLTIQRTEQRDSAMYRCASSLATADRANTGELFFGEGSRLTVL.